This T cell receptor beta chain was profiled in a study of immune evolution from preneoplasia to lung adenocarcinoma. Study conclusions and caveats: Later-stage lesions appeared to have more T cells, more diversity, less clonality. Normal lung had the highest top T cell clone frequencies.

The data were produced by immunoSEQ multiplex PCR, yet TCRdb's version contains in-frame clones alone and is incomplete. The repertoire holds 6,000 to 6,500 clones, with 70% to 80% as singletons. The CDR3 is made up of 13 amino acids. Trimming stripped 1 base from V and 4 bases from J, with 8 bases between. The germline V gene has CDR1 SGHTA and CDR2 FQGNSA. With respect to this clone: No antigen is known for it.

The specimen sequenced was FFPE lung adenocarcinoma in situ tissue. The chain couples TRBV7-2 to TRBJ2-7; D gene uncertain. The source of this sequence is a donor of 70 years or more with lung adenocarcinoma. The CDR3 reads CASSLGASYEQYF. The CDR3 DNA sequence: TGTGCCAGCAGCTTAGGGGCTTCTTACGAGCAGTACTTC. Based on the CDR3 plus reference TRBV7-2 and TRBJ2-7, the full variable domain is GAGVSQSPSNKVTEKGKDVELRCDPISGHTALYWYRQSLGQGLEFLIYFQGNSAPDKSGLPSDRFSAERTGGSVSTLTIQRTQQEDSAVYLCASSLGASYEQYFGPGTRLTVT.